These T cell receptor beta chains were read from a single sample in a study of T cell responses to AZD1222 COVID-19 vaccine. Repertoires were generated with immunoSEQ multiplex PCR, while TCRdb's copy carries only in-frame clones and drops some. In the table there are 180,000 or so clones, roughly 92% of which are singletons. The material was peripheral blood, obtained on day 0 of AZD1222 vaccination. Every receptor here comes from an adult in good health. CDR3s include the opening cysteine and the closing phenylalanine or tryptophan. A D gene is named only where the DNA matches it firmly. Clone size, where shown, is once, few, many, or a class for clones that have expanded.

TRBJ1-4	.	.	TRBV27	TGTGCCAGCAGTTTATGGTCAGCAACTAATGAAAAACTGTTTTTT	CASSLWSATNEKLFF
TRBJ1-1	once	TRBD1	TRBV5-1	TGCGCCAGCAGCTTGGAGAGGACAGGGGAAGAAGCTTTCTTT	CASSLERTGEEAFF
TRBJ1-1	.	.	TRBV5-1	TGCGCCAGCAGCTTCACGGTTCCGGAAAACACTGAAGCTTTCTTT	CASSFTVPENTEAFF
TRBJ1-1	.	.	TRBV13	TGTGCCAGCAGCTTATCCCGGTTAGAAGCTTTCTTT	CASSLSRLEAFF
TRBJ1-5	.	TRBD1	TRBV28	TGTGCCAGCAGGGGTTCAGGGGGCAGGCAGCCCCAGCATTTT	CASRGSGGRQPQHF
TRBJ2-7	.	.	TRBV4-1	TGCGCCAGCAGCCAAGTTGGGGACTCCTACGAGCAGTACTTC	CASSQVGDSYEQYF
TRBJ1-2	.	.	TRBV19	TGTGCCAGTATTTCTAATGGAGGGTACTATGGCTACACCTTC	CASISNGGYYGYTF
TRBJ1-5	.	.	TRBV19	TGTGCCAGTAGTATTTTCGGTAGCAATCAGCCCCAGCATTTT	CASSIFGSNQPQHF
TRBJ1-5	.	.	TRBV6-6	TGTGCCAGCACCGACGCTGGGTCCAATCAGCCCCAGCATTTT	CASTDAGSNQPQHF
TRBJ2-7	.	TRBD2	TRBV25-1	TGTGCCAGCAAAGCACTAGCGGGAGGTTCCTACGAGCAGTACTTC	CASKALAGGSYEQYF
TRBJ2-7	.	TRBD2	TRBV4-2	TGTGCCAGCAGCCAACCCACCGGGGGGGCGGGATTCTACGAGCAGTACTTC	CASSQPTGGAGFYEQYF
TRBJ2-5	once	.	TRBV28	TGTGCCAGCAGGCAATACAAAGAGACCCAGTACTTC	CASRQYKETQYF
TRBJ1-1	.	.	TRBV19	TGTGCCAGTAGTAATACCAACACTGAAGCTTTCTTT	CASSNTNTEAFF
TRBJ2-5	.	.	TRBV6-5	TGTGCCAGCAGCCCAGACAGGCGGAGGGAGACCCAGTACTTC	CASSPDRRRETQYF
TRBJ1-1	.	.	TRBV29-1	TGCAGCGTCGTCCCCCCGGAGAACACTGAAGCTTTCTTT	CSVVPPENTEAFF
TRBJ2-1	.	TRBD2	TRBV6-6	TGTGCCAGTAGCGGGACTAGGAACAATGAGCAGTTCTTC	CASSGTRNNEQFF
TRBJ2-2	.	.	TRBV11-2	TGTGCCAGCAGCCCAAAGGGACAGGCGGGACTAGAGGAGCTGTTTTTT	CASSPKGQAGLEELFF
TRBJ2-2	.	TRBD2	TRBV7-9	TGTGCCAGCAGCTTAGGACGGGAGGTAGACACCGGGGAGCTGTTTTTT	CASSLGREVDTGELFF
TRBJ2-7	.	TRBD2	TRBV9	TGTGCCAGCAGCCCAACGACTAGCGGGGGATCCGAGCAGTACTTC	CASSPTTSGGSEQYF
TRBJ1-3	once	.	TRBV4-1	TGCGCCAGCAGCCAAGGCGGAGGGTTTGGCTCTGGAAACACCATATATTTT	CASSQGGGFGSGNTIYF
TRBJ1-6	.	.	TRBV19	TGTGCCAGTAGTGGACTCTGGTCACCCCTCCACTTT	CASSGLWSPLHF
TRBJ1-1	.	TRBD1	TRBV4-1	TGCGCCAGCAGCCATTCCAACAGGGGACGGATTGTGAACACTGAAGCTTTCTTT	CASSHSNRGRIVNTEAFF
TRBJ1-1	.	TRBD1	TRBV7-9	TGTGCCAGCAGCTTAGACCCCAGGGGGCACACTGAAGCTTTCTTT	CASSLDPRGHTEAFF
TRBJ1-2	.	.	TRBV3-1/TRBV3-2	TGTGCCAGCAGCCAAGAGGCCCAGGGAACCATATATGGCTACACCTTC	CASSQEAQGTIYGYTF
TRBJ1-2	.	.	TRBV10-1	TGCGCCAGCAGTGAGGGGGTCGCCTATGGCTACACCTTC	CASSEGVAYGYTF
TRBJ1-1	.	.	TRBV2	TGTGCCAGCAGATTCACGATGAACACTGAAGCTTTCTTT	CASRFTMNTEAFF
TRBJ1-2	few	.	TRBV7-9	TGTGCCAGCAGCTGGGGGCAGGGCGGCTACACCTTC	CASSWGQGGYTF
TRBJ1-2	.	.	TRBV5-1	TGCGCCAGCACCCTACAGGGCCTTGAAGGCTACACCTTC	CASTLQGLEGYTF
TRBJ1-1	.	.	TRBV19	TGTGCCAGTAGCAAAGACGGTAGTGGCACTGAAGCTTTCTTT	CASSKDGSGTEAFF
TRBJ1-5	.	.	TRBV11-2	TGTGCCAGCAGCTTAGATCATAAAGGGCAGCCCCAGCATTTT	CASSLDHKGQPQHF
TRBJ1-2	.	.	TRBV29-1	TGCACCATCCTCCCGCAGGGTCCCAACTATGGCTACACCTTC	CTILPQGPNYGYTF
TRBJ2-1	.	.	TRBV10-1	TGCGCCAGCAGCCCCCCTTCCCGGGGATACAATGAGCAGTTCTTC	CASSPPSRGYNEQFF
TRBJ2-1	.	.	TRBV12-3/TRBV12-4	TGTGCCAGCAGTTTAGCGGGGGGCTATGAGCAGTTCTTC	CASSLAGGYEQFF
TRBJ2-1	.	TRBD1	TRBV4-2	TGTGCCAGCAGCAGCCCCTCTCTCCGGGACAGACCCTACAATGAGCAGTTCTTC	CASSSPSLRDRPYNEQFF
TRBJ2-1	.	.	TRBV3-1/TRBV3-2	TGTGCCAGCAGCCAAGTTTTAGGAGAGCAGTTCTTC	CASSQVLGEQFF
TRBJ1-1	.	.	TRBV19	TGTGCCAGTAGACCACAGGGAACTACTGAAGCTTTCTTT	CASRPQGTTEAFF
TRBJ2-3	.	.	TRBV23-1	TGCGCCAGCAGTCAATTCGGACGGTGGCCGAGCACAGATACGCAGTATTTT	CASSQFGRWPSTDTQYF
TRBJ2-2	.	.	TRBV11-3	TGTGCCAGCAGCTTAATCACCGGGGAGCTGTTTTTT	CASSLITGELFF
TRBJ1-3	.	.	TRBV9	TGTGCCAGCACCGCTGGAGGAAACACCATATATTTT	CASTAGGNTIYF
TRBJ2-6	.	TRBD1	TRBV30	TGTGCCTGCGGGGACAGGGTCTACTCTGGGGCCAACGTCCTGACTTTC	CACGDRVYSGANVLTF
TRBJ2-1	.	.	TRBV6-2/TRBV6-3	TGTGCCAGCAGTTCCGCGGGGGAGCAGTTCTTC	CASSSAGEQFF
TRBJ2-1	.	.	TRBV5-1	TGCGCCAGCAGCTTTGACAGACCTTACAATGAGCAGTTCTTC	CASSFDRPYNEQFF